This passage covers 21 T cell receptor beta chains from one sample sequenced in a study of T cell responses to AZD1222 COVID-19 vaccine (dated by TCRdb to 2020 to 2022). The time point label, as the study defines it: baseline before first vaccination. The library came from the immunoSEQ multiplex PCR assay. TCRdb retrieved this table from immuneACCESS and kept in-frame rearrangements only. Not all clones are present; in checked studies, unresolved V genes account for under half, and no reason is known for the remainder. This sample comprises about 170,000 clones, 75% to 95% of them detected only once. The ten largest account for about 2.6% of the sample. The input for sequencing was peripheral blood, taken on day 0 of AZD1222 vaccination. These receptors were collected from an adult in good health.

This chain uses TRBV6-5 with TRBJ1-5; possible D gene TRBD1, 6 bases. The CDR3 contains 15 residues. CDR1 and CDR2 (germline): MNHEY, SVGAGI. Trimming shortened V by 5 bases and J by 3 bases, and 14 bases separated the two germline ends. The CDR3 is CASSQQGPHNQPQHF. In DNA form, the CDR3 reads TGTGCCAGCAGTCAACAGGGACCTCACAATCAGCCCCAGCATTTT.

V and J are TRBV2 and TRBJ2-7; D gene uncertain. CDR1 and CDR2 from the germline V gene are SNHLY and FYNNEI. V was clipped by 8 bases and J by 6 bases, with 11 bases between them. The length of the CDR3 is 11 residues. The DNA of the CDR3 is TGTGCCAGCCTGGAGCTAAGCGAGCAGTACTTC. This translates into CASLELSEQYF.

The J gene is TRBJ2-3, the V gene TRBV14; D is undetermined. Germline CDR1 and CDR2: SGHDN and FVKESK. This CDR3 has 15 residues. Between the trimmed V and J ends, which lost 0 bases and 0 bases, there was a span of 7 bases. The CDR3 loop reads CASSQEYTSTDTQYF. CDR3 sequence (DNA): TGTGCCAGCAGCCAAGAGTATACTAGCACAGATACGCAGTATTTT.

This chain links TRBV29-1 with TRBJ1-2; 10 bases match TRBD1. Germline CDR1 SQVTM, CDR2 ANQGSEA. J lost 4 bases, V lost 3 bases, and 5 bases had no gene match. The CDR3 is 14 residues long. CDR3 amino acids: CSVEGRQGAYGYTF. Written as DNA, the CDR3 is TGCAGCGTTGAGGGCCGACAGGGGGCCTATGGCTACACCTTC.

The V and J genes are TRBV5-6 and TRBJ1-2, with a possible D match to TRBD1 (5 bases). The CDR3 totals 14 residues. The germline gives CDR1 SGHDT, CDR2 YYEEEE. The V end lost 4 bases, the J end lost 2 bases, and 12 bases lay between the germline ends. The DNA for the CDR3 is TGTGCCAGCAGCGTAGTTTGGGGCAACTATGGCTACACCTTC. It codes for CASSVVWGNYGYTF.

This clone was found once. The chain recombines TRBV19 with TRBJ1-1; TRBD1 is a possible D gene (5 bases). This CDR3 has 13 amino acids. V was shortened by 0 bases and J by 8 bases, with 10 bases between the two germline ends. Germline CDR1 LNHDA, CDR2 SQIVND (reference sequence). The CDR3 protein is CASSIENGAEAFF. Written as DNA, the CDR3 is TGTGCCAGTAGTATAGAAAACGGGGCGGAAGCTTTCTTT.

The chain employs TRBV7-3 and TRBJ2-1; the match to TRBD1 covers 10 bases. V dropped 2 bases and J dropped 6; count of bases not matched to a gene: 7. Germline lookup yields CDR1 SGHTA and CDR2 FQGTGA. The CDR3 length is 16 residues. CDR3 residues: CASSLPGQGGFNEQFF. The CDR3 bases are TGTGCCAGCAGCTTACCCGGACAGGGGGGGTTCAATGAGCAGTTCTTC.

The CDR3 sequence: CASSLGAGGDNEQFF. The DNA of the CDR3 is TGTGCCAGCAGCTTAGGGGCAGGGGGGGACAATGAGCAGTTCTTC. V gene TRBV5-4 combines with J gene TRBJ2-1, with D possibly called TRBD1 or TRBD2 (7 bases each). Germline V lookup: CDR1 SGHNT, CDR2 YYREEE (reference sequence). V was clipped by 2 bases and J by 5 bases, with 14 bases between them. The CDR3 runs 15 residues.

The chain employs TRBV4-2 and TRBJ2-1; TRBD2 might be the D (6 bases). Germline V gene data show CDR1 as LGHNA and CDR2 as YNFKEQ. Trimming took off 1 base at V and 4 bases at J, with 17 bases between the two ends. The CDR3 loop spans 17 amino acids. The CDR3 sequence: CASSQVWGGADYNEQFF. The CDR3 nucleotides are TGTGCCAGCAGCCAAGTCTGGGGCGGGGCCGATTACAATGAGCAGTTCTTC.

The chain has TRBV5-1 and TRBJ2-7; D ambiguous. Germline V CDR1 and CDR2: SGHRS, YFSETQ. This CDR3 has 11 amino acids. Trimming took 3 bases from V and 2 from J, leaving 3 bases between them. The CDR3 sequence is CASSSAYEQYF. CDR3 sequence (DNA): TGCGCCAGCAGCTCCGCCTACGAGCAGTACTTC. Full variable domain (remainder filled in from reference TRBV5-1 and TRBJ2-7): KAGVTQTPRYLIKTRGQQVTLSCSPISGHRSVSWYQQTPGQGLQFLFEYFSETQRNKGNFPGRFSGRQFSNSRSEMNVSTLELGDSALYLCASSSAYEQYFGPGTRLTVT.

This clone was seen a single time. The J gene is TRBJ1-2, the V gene TRBV11-2; 11 bases agree with TRBD1. From germline, CDR1 is SGHAT and CDR2 FQNNGV. This CDR3 spans 17 amino acids. The V gene end was trimmed by 1 base and the J gene end by 5 bases; junction bases not matched to a gene: 9. CDR3: CASSLGGSGDRGYGYTF. The CDR3 nucleotides are TGTGCCAGCAGCTTAGGCGGGTCTGGGGACAGGGGGTATGGCTACACCTTC.

V gene TRBV4-3 combines with J gene TRBJ2-7; a possible D gene is TRBD1 (5 bases). V lost 1 base, J lost 1 base, and 11 bases lay in between. The CDR3 loop spans 15 amino acids. CDR1 and CDR2 (germline): LGHNA, YSLEER. The chain's CDR3 is CASSQAFTGSYEQYF. CDR3 nucleotide sequence: TGCGCCAGCAGCCAAGCATTCACAGGATCCTACGAGCAGTACTTC.

The chain couples TRBV7-9 to TRBJ1-1; no clear D. Trimming left V 4 bases short and J 11 bases short, with 14 bases between. This CDR3 spans 12 amino acids. Germline V gives CDR1 SEHNR, CDR2 FQNEAQ (reference sequence). CDR3 amino acids: CASSYEGGRAFF. CDR3 nucleotide sequence: TGTGCCAGCAGCTATGAGGGTGGGAGGGCTTTCTTT.

This clone was seen just once. The chain couples TRBV12-3 or TRBV12-4 to TRBJ1-1; 8 bases fit TRBD1. The CDR3 spans 12 residues. J was trimmed by 8 bases and V by 5 bases; bases with no gene match: 4. DNA of the CDR3: TGTGCCAGCAGTCCATGGACAGGGGAAGCTTTCTTT. Its translation is CASSPWTGEAFF.

The chain combines TRBV10-3 with TRBJ2-1; the match to TRBD2 covers 8 bases. Germline CDR1 is ENHRY and CDR2 is SYGVKD. This CDR3 has 17 amino acids. The V segment lost 2 bases and the J segment 0 bases; nucleotides outside the gene matches: 6. DNA for the CDR3: TGTGCCATCAGTGAGACCCACGCGGGGGGCTCCTACAATGAGCAGTTCTTC. Protein sequence: CAISETHAGGSYNEQFF.

The CDR3 bases are TGTGCCAGTGCCAGGGTCGACGAGCAGTACTTC. Its protein is CASARVDEQYF. The genes are TRBV11-2 and TRBJ2-7; D may be TRBD1 (5 bases). Germline V gene data show CDR1 as SGHAT and CDR2 as FQNNGV. V was shortened by 9 bases and J by 5 bases, with 11 bases between the two germline ends. This CDR3 comprises 11 residues.

The rearrangement uses TRBV7-8 and TRBJ1-3; TRBD1 agrees at 7 bases. Germline V lookup: CDR1 SGHVS, CDR2 FQNEAQ. V gave up 5 bases and J gave up 3 bases; unmatched junction bases: 10. The CDR3 is 16 amino acids. The DNA of the CDR3 is TGTGCCAGCAGCCCCTGGACAGGATCGGGTGGAAACACCATATATTTT. It encodes CASSPWTGSGGNTIYF.

The chain combines TRBV6-5 with TRBJ1-1; D remains ambiguous. Germline CDR1 is MNHEY and CDR2 is SVGAGI. CDR3 length: 11 residues. V was pared by 6 bases and J by 4 bases, with 6 bases between. The CDR3 reads CASRGGTEAFF. The CDR3 DNA sequence: TGTGCCAGCAGGGGAGGCACTGAAGCTTTCTTT.

This clone was recorded a few times. This rearrangement joins TRBV7-7 to TRBJ1-5, with 7 bases identical to TRBD1. CDR3 length: 18 residues. Germline V gene lookup returns CDR1 SSHAT and CDR2 FNYEAQ (reference sequence). V shed 2 bases, J shed 1 base, and the junction held 11 bases outside the gene matches. The CDR3 nucleotides read TGTGCCAGCAGCTTAACAGGGGCCCTATGGGGGAGCAATCAGCCCCAGCATTTT. It is translated as CASSLTGALWGSNQPQHF.

Only one count was recorded for this clone. The chain uses TRBV5-6 and TRBJ1-1; unclear D gene. This CDR3 has 15 residues. Germline CDR1 reads SGHDT; CDR2 reads YYEEEE. The V gene lost 0 bases and the J gene lost 4 bases, with 13 bases spanning the gap. For the CDR3, the DNA is TGTGCCAGCAGCTTGGCCGGAGGGCGCGCCACTGAAGCTTTCTTT. This gives the protein CASSLAGGRATEAFF.

V gene TRBV5-8 combines with J gene TRBJ1-1, with 7 bases matching TRBD1. Germline V gene lookup returns CDR1 SGHTS and CDR2 YDEGEE. The CDR3 sequence is 15 residues long. With 0 bases clipped from V and 4 bases from J, the junction kept 6 bases outside the gene matches. The CDR3 nucleotides read TGTGCCAGCAGCTTGGGTCAGGGGGTGCGCACTGAAGCTTTCTTT. This codes for CASSLGQGVRTEAFF.